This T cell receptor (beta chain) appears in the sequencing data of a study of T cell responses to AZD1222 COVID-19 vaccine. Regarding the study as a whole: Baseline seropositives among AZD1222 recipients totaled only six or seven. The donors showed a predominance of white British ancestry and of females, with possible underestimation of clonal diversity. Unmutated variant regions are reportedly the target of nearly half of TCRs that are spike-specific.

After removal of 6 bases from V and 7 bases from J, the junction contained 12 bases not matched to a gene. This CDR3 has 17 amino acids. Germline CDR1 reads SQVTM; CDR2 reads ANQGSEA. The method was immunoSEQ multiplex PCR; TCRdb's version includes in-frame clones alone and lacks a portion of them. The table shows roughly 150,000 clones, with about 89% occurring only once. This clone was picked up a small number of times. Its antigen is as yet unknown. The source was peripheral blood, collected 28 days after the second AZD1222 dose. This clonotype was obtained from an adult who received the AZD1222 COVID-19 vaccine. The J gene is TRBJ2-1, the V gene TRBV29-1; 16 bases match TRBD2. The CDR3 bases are TGCAGCGTGGTAGGGACTAGCGGGAGGGCCTCGGTTAATGAGCAGTTCTTC. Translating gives CSVVGTSGRASVNEQFF.